This T cell receptor beta chain was obtained from a study of sequential checkpoint blockade in melanoma. Repertoires were generated with immunoSEQ multiplex PCR, while TCRdb's copy carries only in-frame clones and drops some. The sample lists 20,000 or so clones, 70% to 80% occurring once. Treatment in this sample: randomized to nivolumab then ipilimumab (arm A) or the reverse (arm B). This clone was counted between two and nine times. Germline CDR1 and CDR2: SGHKS and YYEKEE (reference sequence). V shed 0 bases and J shed 3 bases, with 10 bases lying between them. The CDR3 is 14 amino acids. The receptor comes from a human donor with melanoma. V usage is TRBV5-5 and J usage is TRBJ2-7; D not resolved. The sequences come from CD8+ T cells sorted from blood (inferred from file names), collected from a patient given nivolumab and ipilimumab in sequence. The CDR3 DNA reads TGTGCCAGCAGCTTGGCCCAGCGCAACTACGAGCAGTACTTC. Encoded protein: CASSLAQRNYEQYF.